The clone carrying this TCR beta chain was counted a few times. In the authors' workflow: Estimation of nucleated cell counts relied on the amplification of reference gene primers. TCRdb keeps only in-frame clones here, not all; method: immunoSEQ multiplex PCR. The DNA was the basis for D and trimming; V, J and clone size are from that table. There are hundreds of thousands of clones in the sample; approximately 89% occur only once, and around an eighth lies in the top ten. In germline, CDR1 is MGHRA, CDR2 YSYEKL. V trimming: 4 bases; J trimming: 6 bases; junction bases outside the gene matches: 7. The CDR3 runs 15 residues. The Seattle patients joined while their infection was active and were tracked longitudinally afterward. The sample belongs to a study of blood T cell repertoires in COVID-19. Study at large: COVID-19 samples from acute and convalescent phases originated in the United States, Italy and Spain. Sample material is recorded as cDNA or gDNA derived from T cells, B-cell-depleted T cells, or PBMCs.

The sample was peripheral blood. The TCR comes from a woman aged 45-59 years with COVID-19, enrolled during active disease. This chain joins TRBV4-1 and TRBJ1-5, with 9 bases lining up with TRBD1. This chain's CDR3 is CASSLIQGAGQPQHF. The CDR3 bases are TGCGCCAGCAGCCTTATACAGGGGGCTGGTCAGCCCCAGCATTTT.